This T cell receptor beta chain derives from a study of blood T cell repertoires in COVID-19. At the level of the study: Collection of acute and convalescent COVID-19 samples took place in the United States, Italy and Spain. The cDNA or gDNA used as material had been derived from T cells, B-cell-depleted T cells, or PBMCs.

In the original workflow: Reference gene primer amplification yielded estimated nucleated cell counts. TCRdb's table, derived via immunoSEQ multiplex PCR, lists solely in-frame clones and lacks some. The V and J calls and clone size come from that table; D and trimming were worked out from the DNA. The sample has 100,000 to 150,000 clones; over 75% are singletons. What was sequenced was peripheral blood. This receptor was identified in a woman in her 70s with acute or convalescent COVID-19.

The DNA for the CDR3 is TGCGCCAGCAGCCAAGCCCTCGGACAGGTGTACGAGCAGTACTTC. Protein sequence: CASSQALGQVYEQYF. The chain employs TRBV4-1 and TRBJ2-7; 7 bases align to TRBD1. The CDR3 sequence is 15 residues long. Germline V gene sequence: CDR1 MGHRA, CDR2 YSYEKL. V was clipped by 1 base and J by 4 bases; unmatched bases: 7.